This is a list of T cell receptor beta chains from one sample in a study of control samples from healthy donors and cancer patients. Repertoires were generated with immunoSEQ multiplex PCR, while TCRdb's copy carries only in-frame clones and drops some. The sample has about 120,000 clones, more than 90% seen once; the top ten hold 4.5% to 7%. Material for sequencing was blood. These receptors all come from a man aged 18 to 29 in good health. CDR3s include the opening cysteine and the closing phenylalanine or tryptophan. Each record gives: CDR3 length, J gene, D gene, V gene, CDR3 DNA, CDR3 protein. D genes are given only for firm matches.

CDR3 length: 14
J gene: TRBJ1-3
D gene: NA
V gene: TRBV2
CDR3 DNA: TGTGCCAGCAGTGGCGGGGTCATTGGAAACACCATATATTTT
CDR3 protein: CASSGGVIGNTIYF

CDR3 length: 16
J gene: TRBJ2-1
D gene: NA
V gene: TRBV7-2
CDR3 DNA: TGTGCCAGCAGCTTATCTTGGGCAGGGCGGATCGATGAGCAGTTCTTC
CDR3 protein: CASSLSWAGRIDEQFF

CDR3 length: 16
J gene: TRBJ2-5
D gene: TRBD2
V gene: TRBV11-1
CDR3 DNA: TGTGCCAGCAGCTTAGCGAGCGGGGGCGGAGGAGAGACCCAGTACTTC
CDR3 protein: CASSLASGGGGETQYF

CDR3 length: 14
J gene: TRBJ1-5
D gene: NA
V gene: TRBV9
CDR3 DNA: TGTGCCAGCAGCGTGGATGGGGGCAATCAGCCCCAGCATTTT
CDR3 protein: CASSVDGGNQPQHF

CDR3 length: 13
J gene: TRBJ1-6
D gene: NA
V gene: TRBV2
CDR3 DNA: TGTGCCAGCAAACTCCAATCGGGTTCACCCCTCCACTTT
CDR3 protein: CASKLQSGSPLHF

CDR3 length: 15
J gene: TRBJ1-3
D gene: TRBD1
V gene: TRBV9
CDR3 DNA: TGTGCCAGCAGACCGGGACAGGGAACGGGAAACACCATATATTTT
CDR3 protein: CASRPGQGTGNTIYF

CDR3 length: 15
J gene: TRBJ1-2
D gene: TRBD1
V gene: TRBV2
CDR3 DNA: TGTGCCACTCCGCTTGCCGGGACAGCTAACTATGGCTACACCTTC
CDR3 protein: CATPLAGTANYGYTF

CDR3 length: 13
J gene: TRBJ1-2
D gene: NA
V gene: TRBV3-1/TRBV3-2
CDR3 DNA: TGTGCCAGCAGCCTTAGAGCTAACTATGGCTACACCTTC
CDR3 protein: CASSLRANYGYTF

CDR3 length: 13
J gene: TRBJ2-7
D gene: TRBD1
V gene: TRBV2
CDR3 DNA: TGTGCCAGCAGTAAGACAGGGGACCACGAGCAGTACTTC
CDR3 protein: CASSKTGDHEQYF

CDR3 length: 11
J gene: TRBJ2-7
D gene: NA
V gene: TRBV7-2
CDR3 DNA: TGTGCCAGCACCGTAGTGGGTGAGCAGTACTTC
CDR3 protein: CASTVVGEQYF

CDR3 length: 15
J gene: TRBJ2-3
D gene: NA
V gene: TRBV9
CDR3 DNA: TGTGCCAGCAGCGTAGGTCCTGCTTCGTCAGATACGCAGTATTTT
CDR3 protein: CASSVGPASSDTQYF